The clone carrying this TCR beta chain was picked up many times. As yet, its antigen is unknown. Criteria for exclusion of patients were uncontrolled infection, other autoimmune disease, pregnancy or lactation. Researchers amplified the TCR beta CDR3 regions from RNA transcripts. First-round RT-PCR of the TCR CDR3 relied on the HTBI primer set. MiXCR, run by TCRdb on the multiplex PCR reads, gives a single entry per CDR3 protein. The data hold about 640,000 distinct CDR3 sequences, with less than 25% observed a single time. The data are from a study of T cells in Graves' hyperthyroidism and ophthalmopathy. The germline gives CDR1 DFQATT, CDR2 SNEGSKA (reference sequence). The CDR3 length is 12 residues. V was clipped by 4 bases and J by 5 bases, with 11 bases between them. The study's findings and limits: Most clonotypes expanded in thyroid above 0.001 were likewise present in blood.

This sequence joins TRBV20-1 and TRBJ2-5; D is unresolved. The TCR originated in a man younger than 45 with Graves' ophthalmopathy. The source material was blood. The CDR3 DNA is TGCAGTGCTAACCCAGGATTGGAGACCCAGTACTTC. Translation gives CSANPGLETQYF.